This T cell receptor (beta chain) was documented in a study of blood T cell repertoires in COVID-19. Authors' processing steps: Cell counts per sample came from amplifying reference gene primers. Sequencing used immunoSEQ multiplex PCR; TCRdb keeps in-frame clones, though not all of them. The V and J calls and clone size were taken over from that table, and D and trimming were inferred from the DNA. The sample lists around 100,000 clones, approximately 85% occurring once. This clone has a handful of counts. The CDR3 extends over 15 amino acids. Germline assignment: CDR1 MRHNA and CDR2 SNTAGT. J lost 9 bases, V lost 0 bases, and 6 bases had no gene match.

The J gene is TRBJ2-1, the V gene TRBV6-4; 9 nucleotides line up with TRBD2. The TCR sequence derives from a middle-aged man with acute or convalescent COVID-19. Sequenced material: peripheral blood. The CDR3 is CASSDSAGGPGEQFF. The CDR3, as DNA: TGTGCCAGCAGTGACTCTGCGGGGGGGCCCGGTGAGCAGTTCTTC.